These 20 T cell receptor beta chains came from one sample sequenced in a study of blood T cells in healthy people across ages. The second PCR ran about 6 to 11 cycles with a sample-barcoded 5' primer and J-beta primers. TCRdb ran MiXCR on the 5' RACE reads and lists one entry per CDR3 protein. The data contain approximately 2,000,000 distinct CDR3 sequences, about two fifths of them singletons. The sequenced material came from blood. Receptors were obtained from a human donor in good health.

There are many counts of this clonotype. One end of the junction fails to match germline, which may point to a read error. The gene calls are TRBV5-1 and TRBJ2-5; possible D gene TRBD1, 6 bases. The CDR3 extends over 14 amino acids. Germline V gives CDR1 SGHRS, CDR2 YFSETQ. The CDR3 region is CASSLGGPQETQYF. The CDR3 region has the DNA TGTGCCAGCAGTCTAGGGGGACCCCAAGAGACCCAGTACTTC. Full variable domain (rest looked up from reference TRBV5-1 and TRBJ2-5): KAGVTQTPRYLIKTRGQQVTLSCSPISGHRSVSWYQQTPGQGLQFLFEYFSETQRNKGNFPGRFSGRQFSNSRSEMNVSTLELGDSALYLCASSLGGPQETQYFGPGTRLLVL.

CDR3 DNA: TGCGCCAGCAGCTTTGTCCTAGCGGGGGGGCCGGGGGAGACCCAGTACTTC. Translating it yields CASSFVLAGGPGETQYF. This sequence joins TRBV5-1 and TRBJ2-5; 12 positions agree with TRBD2. The CDR3 has 17 amino acids. Looked up from germline, CDR1 is SGHRS and CDR2 is YFSETQ. V shed 2 bases and J 5 bases; nucleotides not matched to a gene: 10.

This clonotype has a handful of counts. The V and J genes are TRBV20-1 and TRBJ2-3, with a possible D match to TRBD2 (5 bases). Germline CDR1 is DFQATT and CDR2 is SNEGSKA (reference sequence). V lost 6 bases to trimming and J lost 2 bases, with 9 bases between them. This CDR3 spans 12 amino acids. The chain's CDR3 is CSALDFTDTQYF. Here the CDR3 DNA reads TGCAGTGCGCTGGACTTCACAGATACGCAGTATTTT.

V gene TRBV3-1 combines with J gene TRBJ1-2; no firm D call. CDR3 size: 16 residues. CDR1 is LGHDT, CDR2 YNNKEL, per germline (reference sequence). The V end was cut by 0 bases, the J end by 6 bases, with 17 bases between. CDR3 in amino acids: CASSQDTVGPSDGYTF. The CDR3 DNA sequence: TGTGCCAGCAGCCAAGATACTGTTGGGCCCTCAGATGGCTACACCTTC.

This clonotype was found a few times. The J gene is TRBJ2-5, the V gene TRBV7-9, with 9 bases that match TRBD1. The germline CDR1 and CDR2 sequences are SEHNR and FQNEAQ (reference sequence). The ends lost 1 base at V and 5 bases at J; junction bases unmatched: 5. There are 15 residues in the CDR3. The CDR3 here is CASSLVTGGRETQYF. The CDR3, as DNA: TGTGCCAGCAGCTTAGTTACAGGGGGCAGGGAGACCCAGTACTTC.

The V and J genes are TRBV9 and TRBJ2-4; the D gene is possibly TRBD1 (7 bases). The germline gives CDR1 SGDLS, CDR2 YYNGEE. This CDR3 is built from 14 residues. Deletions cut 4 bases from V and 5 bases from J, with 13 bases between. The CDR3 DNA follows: TGTGCCAGCAGCACCGCAGGGGGGCAAAACATTCAGTACTTC. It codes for CASSTAGGQNIQYF.

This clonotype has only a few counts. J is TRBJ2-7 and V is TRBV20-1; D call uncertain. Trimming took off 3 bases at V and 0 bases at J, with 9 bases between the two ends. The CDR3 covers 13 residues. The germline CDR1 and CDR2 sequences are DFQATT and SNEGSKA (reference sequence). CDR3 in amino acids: CSARTTVSYEQYF. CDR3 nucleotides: TGCAGTGCTAGGACCACAGTCTCCTACGAGCAGTACTTC.

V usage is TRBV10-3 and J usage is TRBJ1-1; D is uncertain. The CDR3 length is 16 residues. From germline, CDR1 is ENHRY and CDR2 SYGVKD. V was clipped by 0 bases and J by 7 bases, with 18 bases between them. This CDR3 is CAISESDSPEGGEAFF. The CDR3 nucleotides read TGTGCCATCAGTGAGTCTGACTCCCCCGAGGGTGGTGAAGCTTTCTTT.

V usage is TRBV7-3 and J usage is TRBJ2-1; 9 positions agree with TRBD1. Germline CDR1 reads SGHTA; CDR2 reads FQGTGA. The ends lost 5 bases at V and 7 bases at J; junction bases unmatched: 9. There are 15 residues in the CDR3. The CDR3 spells CASSRPGQGRNEQFF. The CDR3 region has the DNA TGTGCCAGCAGCCGGCCGGGACAGGGAAGGAATGAGCAGTTCTTC.

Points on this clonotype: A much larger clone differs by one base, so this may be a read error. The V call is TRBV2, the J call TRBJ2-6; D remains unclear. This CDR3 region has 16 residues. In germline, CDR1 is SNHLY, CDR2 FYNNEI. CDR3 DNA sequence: TGTGCCATCAGTGAATCCGGCAGCTCTGGGGCCAACGTCCTGACTTTC. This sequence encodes CAISESGSSGANVLTF.

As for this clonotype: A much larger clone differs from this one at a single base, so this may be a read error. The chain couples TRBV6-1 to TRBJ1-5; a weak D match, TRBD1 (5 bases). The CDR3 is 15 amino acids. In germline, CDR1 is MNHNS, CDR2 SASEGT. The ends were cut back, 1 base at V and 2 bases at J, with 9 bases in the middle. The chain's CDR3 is CASSEVAGGNQPQHF. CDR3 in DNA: TGTGCCAGCAGTGAAGTGGCGGGGGGCAATCAGCCCCAGCATTTT.

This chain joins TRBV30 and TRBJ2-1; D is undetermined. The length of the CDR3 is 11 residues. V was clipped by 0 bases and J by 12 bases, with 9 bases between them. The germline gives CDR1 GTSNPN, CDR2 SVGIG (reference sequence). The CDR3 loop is CAWSVSRVQFF. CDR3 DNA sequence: TGTGCCTGGAGTGTAAGCCGGGTGCAGTTCTTC.

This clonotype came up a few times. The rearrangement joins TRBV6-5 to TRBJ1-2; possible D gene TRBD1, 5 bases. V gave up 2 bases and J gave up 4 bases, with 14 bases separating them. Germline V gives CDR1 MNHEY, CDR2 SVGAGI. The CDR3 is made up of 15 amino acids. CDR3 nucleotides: TGTGCCAGCAGTTACGGGACCGACAATCCCTATGGCTACACCTTC. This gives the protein CASSYGTDNPYGYTF.

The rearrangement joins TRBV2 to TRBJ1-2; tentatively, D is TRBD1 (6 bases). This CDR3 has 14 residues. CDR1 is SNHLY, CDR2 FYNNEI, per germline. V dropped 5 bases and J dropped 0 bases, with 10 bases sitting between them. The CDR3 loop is CASSTDSPNYGYTF. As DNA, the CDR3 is TGTGCCAGCAGTACGGACAGCCCTAACTATGGCTACACCTTC.

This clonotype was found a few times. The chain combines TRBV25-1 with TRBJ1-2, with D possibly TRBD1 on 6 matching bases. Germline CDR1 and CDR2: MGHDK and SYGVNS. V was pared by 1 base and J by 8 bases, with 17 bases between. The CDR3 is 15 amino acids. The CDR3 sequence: CASSEFEGQRGGYTF. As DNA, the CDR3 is TGTGCCAGCAGTGAATTTGAGGGACAACGGGGAGGCTACACCTTC.

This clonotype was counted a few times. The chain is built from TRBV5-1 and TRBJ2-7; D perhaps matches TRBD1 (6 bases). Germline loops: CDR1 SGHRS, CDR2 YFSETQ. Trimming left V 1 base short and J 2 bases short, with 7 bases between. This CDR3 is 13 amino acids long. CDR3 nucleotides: TGCGCCAGCAGCTTGTGGACAGCCTACGAGCAGTACTTC. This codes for CASSLWTAYEQYF.

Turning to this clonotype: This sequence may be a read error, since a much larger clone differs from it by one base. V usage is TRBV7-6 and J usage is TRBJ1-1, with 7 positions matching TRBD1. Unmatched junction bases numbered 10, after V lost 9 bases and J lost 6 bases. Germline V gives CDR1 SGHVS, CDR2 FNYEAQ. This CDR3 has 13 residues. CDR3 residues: CASGPRQGSEAFF. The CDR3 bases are TGTGCCAGTGGGCCGAGACAGGGATCTGAAGCTTTCTTT.

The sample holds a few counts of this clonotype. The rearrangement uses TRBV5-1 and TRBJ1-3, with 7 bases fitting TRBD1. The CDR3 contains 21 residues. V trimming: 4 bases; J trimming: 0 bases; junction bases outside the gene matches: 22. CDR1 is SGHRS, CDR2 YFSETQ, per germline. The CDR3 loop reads CASSVGNLGTVSISSGNTIYF. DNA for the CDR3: TGCGCCAGCAGCGTTGGGAACCTCGGGACAGTATCGATTAGCTCTGGAAACACCATATATTTT.

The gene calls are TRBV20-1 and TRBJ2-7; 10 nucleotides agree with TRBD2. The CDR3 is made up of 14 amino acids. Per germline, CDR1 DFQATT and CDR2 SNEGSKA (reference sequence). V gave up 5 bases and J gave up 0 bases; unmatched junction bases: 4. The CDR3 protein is CSAGTSADSYEQYF. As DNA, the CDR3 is TGCAGTGCTGGGACTAGCGCGGACTCCTACGAGCAGTACTTC.

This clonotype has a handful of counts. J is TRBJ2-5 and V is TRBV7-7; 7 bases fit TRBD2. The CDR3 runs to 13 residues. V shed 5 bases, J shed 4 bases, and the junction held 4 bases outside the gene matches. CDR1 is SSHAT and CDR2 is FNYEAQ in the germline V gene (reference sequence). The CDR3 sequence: CASSQGGSETQYF. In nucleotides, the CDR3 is TGTGCCAGCAGCCAGGGAGGGTCAGAGACCCAGTACTTC.